The 9 T cell receptor beta chains below all came from one sample that was sequenced in a study of Ad26.COV2.S vaccination and SARS-CoV-2 variants. Measured with immunoSEQ multiplex PCR; TCRdb has only the in-frame clones, and not every one. The data contain some 240,000 clones, approximately 88% of them singletons. Sample treatment: 15 to 20 received Ad26.COV2.S at low or high dose, single or two shots; 5 received placebo; per-sample allocation not given. Specimens were obtained on day 63 following the first vaccine or placebo injection. The sequences come from peripheral blood, collected in a trial of Ad26.COV2.S vaccine versus placebo. These receptors all come from a person between 18 and 60 years old who received the Ad26.COV2.S COVID-19 vaccine or a placebo.

V and J are TRBV30 and TRBJ2-1; 15 nucleotides line up with TRBD2. V lost 0 bases and J lost 9; bases outside the gene matches: 3. This CDR3 spans 15 amino acids. Germline V gene data show CDR1 as GTSNPN and CDR2 as SVGIG (reference sequence). The CDR3 coding sequence is TGTGCCTGGAGTGTGGGACTAGCGGGAGGAACTGAGCAGTTCTTC. Translation gives CAWSVGLAGGTEQFF.

CDR3 nucleotide sequence: TGTGCCAGCACCTACAGGGGAGATCAGCCCCAGCATTTT. Translated: CASTYRGDQPQHF. The chain is built from TRBV2 and TRBJ1-5; 7 bases are a match to TRBD1. The V and J ends lost 7 bases and 5 bases, in that order; junction bases with no gene match: 5. The CDR3 is 13 residues long. CDR1 and CDR2 (germline): SNHLY, FYNNEI. The variable domain in full, completed from reference TRBV2 and TRBJ1-5, reads EPEVTQTPSHQVTQMGQEVILRCVPISNHLYFYWYRQILGQKVEFLVSFYNNEISEKSEIFDDQFSVERPDGSNFTLKIRSTKLEDSAMYFCASTYRGDQPQHFGDGTRLSIL.

This clone has just one count. This chain joins TRBV19 and TRBJ1-2, with D possibly TRBD1 on 6 matching bases. CDR3 length equals 14 residues. The V gene lost 4 bases and the J gene lost 7 bases, with 16 bases spanning the gap. CDR1 is LNHDA and CDR2 is SQIVND in the germline V gene (reference sequence). This chain's CDR3 is CASSRPRDITGYTF. The CDR3 DNA reads as TGTGCCAGTAGTAGGCCCAGGGACATAACTGGCTACACCTTC.

This chain connects TRBV7-2 to TRBJ2-7, with D unclear. Germline V lookup: CDR1 SGHTA, CDR2 FQGNSA. Trimming pared 5 bases from V and 4 bases from J, leaving 12 bases between. The CDR3 spans 13 residues. The CDR3: CASSPHEVYEQYF. CDR3 DNA sequence: TGTGCCAGCAGCCCTCACGAGGTGTACGAGCAGTACTTC.

V usage is TRBV7-8 and J usage is TRBJ1-5; D uncertain. V lost 2 bases and J lost 0, with 11 bases in between. The CDR3 has 16 amino acids. CDR1 is SGHVS, CDR2 FQNEAQ, per germline. In DNA form, the CDR3 reads TGTGCCAGCAGCTTAAGCAGGTTAATTAGCAATCAGCCCCAGCATTTT. This encodes CASSLSRLISNQPQHF.

The chain has TRBV27 and TRBJ2-7, with unresolved D. This CDR3 has 11 amino acids. Germline CDR1 reads MNHEY; CDR2 reads SMNVEV (reference sequence). Trimming pared 5 bases from V and 2 bases from J, leaving 4 bases between. The CDR3 here is CASSTAYEQYV. In DNA, the CDR3 is TGTGCCAGCAGTACAGCCTACGAGCAGTACGTC.

The chain has TRBV7-9 and TRBJ1-2; no definite D call. This CDR3 is built from 13 residues. Germline CDR1 reads SEHNR; CDR2 reads FQNEAQ (reference sequence). V was shortened by 9 bases and J by 4 bases, with 15 bases between the two germline ends. CDR3 nucleotides: TGTGCCAGTATAATAAAGGGTACCTATGGCTACACCTTC. Protein sequence: CASIIKGTYGYTF.

The CDR3 loop reads CASSERGKGYTF. As DNA, the CDR3 is TGTGCCAGCAGTGAAAGGGGAAAAGGCTACACCTTC. The chain joins TRBV2 to TRBJ1-2, with a weak D call TRBD1 (5 bases). The CDR3 is 12 residues long. V gave up 2 bases and J gave up 8 bases, with 9 bases separating them. Per the germline V gene, CDR1 is SNHLY and CDR2 is FYNNEI.

The chain links TRBV7-9 to TRBJ1-3, with 9 bases aligning to TRBD1. Germline V gene lookup returns CDR1 SEHNR and CDR2 FQNEAQ (reference sequence). The CDR3 consists of 16 residues. Trimming cost V 1 base and J 0 bases; bases outside gene matches: 1. This CDR3 is CASSLGDRVSGNTIYF. The CDR3 nucleotides are TGTGCCAGCAGCTTAGGGGACAGGGTCTCTGGAAACACCATATATTTT.